Listed below are T cell receptor beta chains from one sample, sequenced in a study of OX40 agonist ivuxolimab in advanced cancers. The table came from immunoSEQ multiplex PCR; TCRdb's copy has only in-frame clones and leaves some out. The sample lists 65,000 to 85,000 clones, 85% occurring once. The material sequenced was CD4+ or CD8+ T cells sorted from blood, taken in a trial of the OX40 agonist ivuxolimab. The receptors were gathered from an adult with an advanced solid tumor such as melanoma, head and neck, liver or kidney cancer. The CDR3 runs from the conserved cysteine through the conserved F or W. A D gene is named only where the DNA matches it firmly. Clone sizes are given selectively: once, few, many, or a class where the clone is expanded.

clone_size,d_call,v_call,j_call,cdr3_nt,cdr3_aa
-,TRBD2,TRBV19,TRBJ2-1,TGTGCCAGTAGTATCTGGACTAGCGTGGACGGGGAGCAGTTCTTC,CASSIWTSVDGEQFF
-,TRBD1,TRBV5-1,TRBJ2-7,TGCGCCAGCAGCTTGGAGGGACAGGCCAACTCCTACGAGCAGTACTTC,CASSLEGQANSYEQYF
-,-,TRBV5-5,TRBJ2-7,TGTGCCAGCAGCATCCGGGACATGGCCTACGAGCAGTACTTC,CASSIRDMAYEQYF
-,-,TRBV19,TRBJ1-6,TGTGCCAGTAGTATCGGGGGAACGGGGGTATCCCTCCACTTT,CASSIGGTGVSLHF
-,TRBD2,TRBV10-3,TRBJ2-2,TGTGCCATCAGTAGCGGGGCGTACACCGGGGAGCTGTTTTTT,CAISSGAYTGELFF
few,-,TRBV9,TRBJ2-3,TGTGCCAGCAGCGCCATTACGGCAGGAGATACGCAGTATTTT,CASSAITAGDTQYF
-,-,TRBV30,TRBJ2-2,TGTGCCTGGAGGGAGGTTACCGGGGAGCTGTTTTTT,CAWREVTGELFF
once,-,TRBV5-1,TRBJ1-2,TGCGCCAGCAGCTTGGACCTTTTATATGGCTACACCTTC,CASSLDLLYGYTF
-,TRBD1,TRBV6-6,TRBJ2-1,TGTGCCAGCAGTTTCGGGACAGGGGGTCCCAATGAGCAGTTCTTC,CASSFGTGGPNEQFF
-,-,TRBV19,TRBJ1-1,TGTGCCACCACCTGGGGGGGCTTGGGCACTGAAGCTTTCTTT,CATTWGGLGTEAFF
-,TRBD1,TRBV5-1,TRBJ1-2,TGCGCCAGCAGCTTTAGGACAGGGGAGGGCGGCTACACCTTC,CASSFRTGEGGYTF
once,-,TRBV11-2,TRBJ2-7,TGTGCCAGCAGCTCGTTCCCGGGGCAGCACGAGCAGTACTTC,CASSSFPGQHEQYF
-,-,TRBV28,TRBJ1-1,TGTGCCAGCAGTTCCCAGAACACTGAAGCTTTCTTT,CASSSQNTEAFF
-,-,TRBV2,TRBJ2-7,TGTGCCAGCACAAGGGACACCCTGGGGGAGCAGTACTTC,CASTRDTLGEQYF
-,-,TRBV19,TRBJ1-5,TGTGCCAGTAGTATTTCCAGGGTCAGCAATCAGCCCCAGCATTTT,CASSISRVSNQPQHF
-,-,TRBV27,TRBJ2-1,TGTGCCAGCATGCGCCTAGGAGGCCTAGGAAATGAGCAGTTCTTC,CASMRLGGLGNEQFF
-,TRBD2,TRBV5-4,TRBJ2-7,TGTGCCAGCAGTCATTATAGCGGGAGGTCCTACGAGCAGTACTTC,CASSHYSGRSYEQYF
-,-,TRBV7-3,TRBJ1-1,TGTGCCAGCAGCTTAGCAGGGGCGAACACTGAAGCTTTCTTT,CASSLAGANTEAFF
-,-,TRBV9,TRBJ1-2,TGTGCCAGCAGCGTACTCGAAGGGACGGGTAACTATGGCTACACCTTC,CASSVLEGTGNYGYTF
few,-,TRBV5-4,TRBJ1-1,TGTGCCAGCAGCTATGGCCGAGGGGAGAACACTGAAGCTTTCTTT,CASSYGRGENTEAFF
once,-,TRBV25-1,TRBJ2-3,TGTGCCAGCAGTGAACAAACAGGGTGGGAAGATACGCAGTATTTT,CASSEQTGWEDTQYF
-,-,TRBV28,TRBJ2-7,TGTGCCAGCAGTTTGGGTGAGTCCTACGAGCAGTACTTC,CASSLGESYEQYF
-,-,TRBV20-1,TRBJ1-3,TGCAGTGCTCTCTCTGGAAACACCATATATTTT,CSALSGNTIYF
-,TRBD2,TRBV2,TRBJ2-3,TGTGCCAGCAGCCCGACACAGCGGGGGGGCAGAAATACGCAGTATTTT,CASSPTQRGGRNTQYF